The T cell receptor beta chain under discussion was sequenced for a study of blood T cell repertoires in COVID-19. Per germline, CDR1 SNHLY and CDR2 FYNNEI. V lost 6 bases and J 7 bases, leaving 18 bases between the germline ends. The CDR3 length is 14 residues. The assay was immunoSEQ multiplex PCR, and TCRdb's table has in-frame clones only and misses some. This table has about 280,000 clones, 85% to 90% appearing once. The sample consisted of peripheral blood. The chain joins TRBV2 to TRBJ1-2; no clear D gene. This sequence was found in a man aged 40-50 years with acute or convalescent COVID-19. In DNA, the CDR3 is TGTGCCAGCAGCATATACCCCGAAATGGCTGGCTACACCTTC. Protein product: CASSIYPEMAGYTF.